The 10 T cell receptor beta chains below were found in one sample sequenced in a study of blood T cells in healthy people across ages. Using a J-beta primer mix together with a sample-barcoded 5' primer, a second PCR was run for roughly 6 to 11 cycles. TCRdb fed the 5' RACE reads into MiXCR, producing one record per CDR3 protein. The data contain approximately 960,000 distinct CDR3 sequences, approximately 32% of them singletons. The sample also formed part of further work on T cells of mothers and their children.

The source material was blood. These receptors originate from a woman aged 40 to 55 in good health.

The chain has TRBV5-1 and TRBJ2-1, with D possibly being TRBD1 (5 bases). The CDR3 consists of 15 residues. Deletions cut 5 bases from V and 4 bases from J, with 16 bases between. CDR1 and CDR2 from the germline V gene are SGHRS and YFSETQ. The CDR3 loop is CASSLDSPRYNEQFF. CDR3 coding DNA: TGCGCCAGCAGTCTCGACAGCCCTAGGTACAATGAGCAGTTCTTC.

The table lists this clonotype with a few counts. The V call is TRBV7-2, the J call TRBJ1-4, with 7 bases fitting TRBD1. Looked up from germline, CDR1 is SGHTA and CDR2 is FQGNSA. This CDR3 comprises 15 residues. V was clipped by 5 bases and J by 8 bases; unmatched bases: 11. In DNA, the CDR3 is TGTGCCAGCAGCCCAGGAACAGGGGTGCCGGAAAAACTGTTTTTT. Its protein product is CASSPGTGVPEKLFF.

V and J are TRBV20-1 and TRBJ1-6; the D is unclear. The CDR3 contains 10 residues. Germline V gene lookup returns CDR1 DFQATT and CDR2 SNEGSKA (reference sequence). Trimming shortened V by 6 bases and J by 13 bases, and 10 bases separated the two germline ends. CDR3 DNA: TGCAGTGCCCTGTTCCCCCCCCTCCACTTT. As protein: CSALFPPLHF.

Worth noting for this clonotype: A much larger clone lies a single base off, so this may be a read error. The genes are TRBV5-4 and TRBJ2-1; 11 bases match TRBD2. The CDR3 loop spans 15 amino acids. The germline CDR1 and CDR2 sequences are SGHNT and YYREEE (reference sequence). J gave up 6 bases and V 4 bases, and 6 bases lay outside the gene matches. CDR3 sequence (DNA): TGTGCCAGCAGCCCCGGGACTAGCGGCCCCAATGAGCAGTTCTTC. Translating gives CASSPGTSGPNEQFF.

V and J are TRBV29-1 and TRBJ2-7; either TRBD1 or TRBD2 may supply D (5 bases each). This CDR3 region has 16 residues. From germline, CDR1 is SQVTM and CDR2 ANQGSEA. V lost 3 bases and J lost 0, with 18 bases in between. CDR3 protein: CSVEAWVGTSSYEQYF. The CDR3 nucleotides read TGCAGCGTTGAGGCCTGGGTAGGGACGAGCTCCTACGAGCAGTACTTC.

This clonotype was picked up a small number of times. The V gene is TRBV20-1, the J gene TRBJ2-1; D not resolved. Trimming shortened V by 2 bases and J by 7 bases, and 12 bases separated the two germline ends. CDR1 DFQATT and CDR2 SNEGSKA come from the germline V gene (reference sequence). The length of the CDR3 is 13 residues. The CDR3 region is CSARKFGFNEQFF. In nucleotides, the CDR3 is TGCAGTGCTAGAAAGTTTGGTTTTAATGAGCAGTTCTTC.

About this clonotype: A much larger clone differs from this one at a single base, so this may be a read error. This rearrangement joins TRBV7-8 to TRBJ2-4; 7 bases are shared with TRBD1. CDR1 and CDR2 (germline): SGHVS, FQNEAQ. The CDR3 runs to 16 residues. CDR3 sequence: CASSLRTGLAKNTQYF. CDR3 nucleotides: TGTGCCAGCAGCTTAAGGACAGGACTGGCCAAAAACACTCAGTACTTC.

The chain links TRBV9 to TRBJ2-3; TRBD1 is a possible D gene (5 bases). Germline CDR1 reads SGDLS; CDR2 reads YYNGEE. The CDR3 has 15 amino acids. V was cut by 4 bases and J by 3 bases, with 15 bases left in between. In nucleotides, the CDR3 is TGTGCCAGCAGCACCACAAGGGGTGGAACAGATACGCAGTATTTT. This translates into CASSTTRGGTDTQYF.

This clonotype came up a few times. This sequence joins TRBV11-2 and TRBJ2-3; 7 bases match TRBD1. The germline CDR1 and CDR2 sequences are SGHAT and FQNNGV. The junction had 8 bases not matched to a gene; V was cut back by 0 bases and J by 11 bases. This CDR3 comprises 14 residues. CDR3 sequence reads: CASSLDWVTGRQYF. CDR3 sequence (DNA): TGTGCCAGCAGCTTAGATTGGGTGACAGGGAGGCAGTATTTT. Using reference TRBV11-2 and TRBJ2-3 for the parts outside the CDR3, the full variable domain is EAGVAQSPRYKIIEKRQSVAFWCNPISGHATLYWYQQILGQGPKLLIQFQNNGVVDDSQLPKDRFSAERLKGVDSTLKIQPAKLEDSAVYLCASSLDWVTGRQYFGPGTRLTVL.

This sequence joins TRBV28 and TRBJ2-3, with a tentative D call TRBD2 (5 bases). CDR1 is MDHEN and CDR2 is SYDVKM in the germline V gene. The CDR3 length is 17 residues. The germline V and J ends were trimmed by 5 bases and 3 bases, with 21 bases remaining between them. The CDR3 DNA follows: TGTGCCAGCAGTCCCCGCGGGCGGGCCCACCCAACAGATACGCAGTATTTT. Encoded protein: CASSPRGRAHPTDTQYF.